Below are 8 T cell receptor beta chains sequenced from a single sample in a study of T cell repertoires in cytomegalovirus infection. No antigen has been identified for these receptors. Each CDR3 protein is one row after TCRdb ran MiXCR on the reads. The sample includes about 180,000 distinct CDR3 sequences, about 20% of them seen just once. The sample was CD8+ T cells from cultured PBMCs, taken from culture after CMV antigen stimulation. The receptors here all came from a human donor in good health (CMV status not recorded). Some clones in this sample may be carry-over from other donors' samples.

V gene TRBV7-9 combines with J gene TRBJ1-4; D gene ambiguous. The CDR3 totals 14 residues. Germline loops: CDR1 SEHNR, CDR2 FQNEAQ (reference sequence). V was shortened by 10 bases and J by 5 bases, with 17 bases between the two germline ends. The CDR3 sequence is CATDLGRANEKLFF. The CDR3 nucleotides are TGTGCCACCGACTTGGGCCGGGCCAATGAAAAACTGTTTTTT. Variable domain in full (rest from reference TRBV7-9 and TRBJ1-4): DTGVSQNPRHKITKRGQNVTFRCDPISEHNRLYWYRQTLGQGPEFLTYFQNEAQLEKSRLLSDRFSAERPKGSFSTLEIQRTEQGDSAMYLCATDLGRANEKLFFGSGTQLSVL.

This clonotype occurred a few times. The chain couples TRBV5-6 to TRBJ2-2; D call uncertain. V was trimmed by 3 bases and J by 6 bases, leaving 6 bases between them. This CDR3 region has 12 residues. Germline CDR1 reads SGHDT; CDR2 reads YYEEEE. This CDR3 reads CASSSDPGELFF. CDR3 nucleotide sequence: TGTGCCAGCAGCTCCGACCCCGGGGAGCTGTTTTTT.

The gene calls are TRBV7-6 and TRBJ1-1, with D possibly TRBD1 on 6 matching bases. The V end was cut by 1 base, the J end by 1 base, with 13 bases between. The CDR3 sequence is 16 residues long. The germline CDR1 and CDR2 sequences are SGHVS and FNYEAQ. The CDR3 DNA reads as TGTGCCAGCAGCTTAGGTTGGGGGGGCCCGAACACTGAAGCTTTCTTT. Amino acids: CASSLGWGGPNTEAFF.

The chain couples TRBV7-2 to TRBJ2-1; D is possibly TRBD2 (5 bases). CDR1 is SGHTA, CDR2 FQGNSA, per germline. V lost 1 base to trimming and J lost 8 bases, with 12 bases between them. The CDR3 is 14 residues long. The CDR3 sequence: CASSLEGERDEQFF. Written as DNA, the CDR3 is TGTGCCAGCAGCTTAGAGGGAGAGAGGGATGAGCAGTTCTTC.

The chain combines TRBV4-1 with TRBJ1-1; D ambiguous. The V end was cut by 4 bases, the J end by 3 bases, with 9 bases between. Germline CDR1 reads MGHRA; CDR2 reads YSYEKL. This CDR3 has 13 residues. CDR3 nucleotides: TGCGCCAGCAGCCTTTGGGTCCACACTGAAGCTTTCTTT. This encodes CASSLWVHTEAFF.

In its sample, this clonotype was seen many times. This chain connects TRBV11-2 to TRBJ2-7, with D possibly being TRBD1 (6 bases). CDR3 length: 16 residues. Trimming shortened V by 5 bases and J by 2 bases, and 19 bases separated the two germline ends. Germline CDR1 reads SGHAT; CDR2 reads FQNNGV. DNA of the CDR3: TGTGCCAGCAGCACACCAACCCAGGGGAGTCCCTACGAGCAGTACTTC. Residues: CASSTPTQGSPYEQYF.

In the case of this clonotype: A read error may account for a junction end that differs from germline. The CDR3 region is CAISLKIANYGYTF. In nucleotides, the CDR3 is TGTGCCATCAGTTTGAAGATAGCTAACTATGGCTACACCTTC. V is TRBV27 and J is TRBJ1-2; D ambiguous. The CDR3 spans 14 residues. The germline CDR1 and CDR2 sequences are MNHEY and SMNVEV (reference sequence).

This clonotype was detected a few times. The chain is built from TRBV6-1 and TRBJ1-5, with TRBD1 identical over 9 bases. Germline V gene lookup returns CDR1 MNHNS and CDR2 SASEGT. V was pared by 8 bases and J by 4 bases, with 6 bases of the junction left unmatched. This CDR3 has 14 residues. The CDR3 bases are TGTGCCAGCTCCGGGACAGGGACGAATCAGCCCCAGCATTTT. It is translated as CASSGTGTNQPQHF.